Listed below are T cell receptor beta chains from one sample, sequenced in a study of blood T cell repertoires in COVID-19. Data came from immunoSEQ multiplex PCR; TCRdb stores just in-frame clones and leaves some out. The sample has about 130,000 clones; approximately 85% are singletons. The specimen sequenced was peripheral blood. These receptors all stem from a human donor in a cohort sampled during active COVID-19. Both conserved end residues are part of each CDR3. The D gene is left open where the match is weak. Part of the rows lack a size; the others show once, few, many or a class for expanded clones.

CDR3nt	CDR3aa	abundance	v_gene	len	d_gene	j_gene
TGTGCCATCAGTCAATATTCCGTTATTCGCGCGACAGGAGAATACAATCAGCCCCAGCATTTT	CAISQYSVIRATGEYNQPQHF	.	TRBV10-3	21	.	TRBJ1-5
TGTGCCAGTACCCCTCGCCCCACAGGGGTCTCGAACACCGGGGAGCTGTTTTTT	CASTPRPTGVSNTGELFF	many	TRBV19	18	TRBD1	TRBJ2-2
TGTGCCAGCAGCTTGACTAGCGGAGGACGGACCCAGTACTTC	CASSLTSGGRTQYF	.	TRBV7-2	14	TRBD2	TRBJ2-5
TGTGCCAGCAGCTTACGACTAGCGGACTCCGAGCAGTTCTTC	CASSLRLADSEQFF	once	TRBV7-9	14	TRBD2	TRBJ2-1
TGTGCCAGCAGCTTACAGGGTGCCACTGAAGCTTTCTTT	CASSLQGATEAFF	.	TRBV5-6	13	.	TRBJ1-1
TGTGCCAGCTCCACAGGGTCCGGTGAGCAGTTCTTC	CASSTGSGEQFF	.	TRBV11-2	12	.	TRBJ2-1
TGTGCCAGCAGCCAAGACGGGACAGGGGGACAGCCCCAGCATTTT	CASSQDGTGGQPQHF	.	TRBV4-2	15	TRBD1	TRBJ1-5
TGTGCCAGCAGTCGACGGACGGGAGGGGACACCATATATTTT	CASSRRTGGDTIYF	few	TRBV6-2/TRBV6-3	14	.	TRBJ1-3
TGTGCCAGCAGCGACCGGGCCCCCGGGGCGCAGTATTTT	CASSDRAPGAQYF	.	TRBV11-3	13	.	TRBJ2-3
TGTGCCAGCAGCCAAACTAGCGGGGGGCCCCAGCAGTACTTC	CASSQTSGGPQQYF	few	TRBV3-1/TRBV3-2	14	TRBD2	TRBJ2-7
TGTGCCAGCAGCTTCGGGACAGGGGGTTACGAGCAGTACTTC	CASSFGTGGYEQYF	few	TRBV7-2	14	TRBD1	TRBJ2-7
TGTGCCAGTAGTGGGACTATCTACAATGAGCAGTTCTTC	CASSGTIYNEQFF	.	TRBV19	13	TRBD2	TRBJ2-1
TGTGCCAGCAGCTTAGTACGGCTAGCGGGAGGCACAGATACGCAGTATTTT	CASSLVRLAGGTDTQYF	once	TRBV11-2	17	TRBD2	TRBJ2-3
TGTGCCAGCATCCAAAACAGGGGATTTCAAAATGAGCAGTTCTTC	CASIQNRGFQNEQFF	few	TRBV7-2	15	TRBD1	TRBJ2-1
TGTGCCAGCAGCCCCCGGTTGCTAGCGGACGACAATGAGCAGTTCTTC	CASSPRLLADDNEQFF	.	TRBV3-1/TRBV3-2	16	TRBD2	TRBJ2-1
TGTGCCAGCAGCTTGATCGCGACAATGAACACTGAAGCTTTCTTT	CASSLIATMNTEAFF	.	TRBV7-2	15	.	TRBJ1-1
TGCGCCAGCAGCCGCGGGGGGGCCCATGGAGATACGCAGTATTTT	CASSRGGAHGDTQYF	.	TRBV5-1	15	TRBD2	TRBJ2-3
TGTGCCAGCAGCTCCTTCAATTCACCCCTCCACTTT	CASSSFNSPLHF	.	TRBV7-2	12	.	TRBJ1-6
TGTGCCAGCAGCCTCCCCGGGAGCGCCACTGAAGCTTTCTTT	CASSLPGSATEAFF	.	TRBV7-2	14	.	TRBJ1-1
TGTGCCAGCAGTGCGACCCCGGGACTAGCACCCGATACGCAGTATTTT	CASSATPGLAPDTQYF	.	TRBV6-1	16	TRBD2	TRBJ2-3
TGTGCCAGCAGACCTCGACAGAGAAACACTGAAGCTTTCTTT	CASRPRQRNTEAFF	.	TRBV6-5	14	.	TRBJ1-1
TGTGCCAGTAGTCTCCTAATAGGGGAATCGTACGGCTACACCTTC	CASSLLIGESYGYTF	once	TRBV19	15	.	TRBJ1-2
TGTGCCAGCAGCCCCCTCTCCCGCGAGCAGTACTTC	CASSPLSREQYF	.	TRBV28	12	.	TRBJ2-7
TGTGCCAGCAGTTATCAGGGAAGTACTGAAGCTTTCTTT	CASSYQGSTEAFF	.	TRBV6-2/TRBV6-3	13	.	TRBJ1-1
TGTGCCAGCAGCCCCCCTATTACCCGGGGGGGAGCTTTCTTT	CASSPPITRGGAFF	.	TRBV6-5	14	.	TRBJ1-1
TGTGCCAGCAGCCCGCGACAGGGGGCTGGAGAGACCCAGTACTTC	CASSPRQGAGETQYF	.	TRBV14	15	TRBD1	TRBJ2-5
TGTGCCAGCAGCTTTGCGGGTGCTGATACGCAGTATTTT	CASSFAGADTQYF	.	TRBV7-9	13	.	TRBJ2-3
TGTGCCAGCAGCGGGACAGCCGGGACTGAAGCTTTCTTT	CASSGTAGTEAFF	.	TRBV6-5	13	TRBD1	TRBJ1-1
TGCGCCAGCAGCCCCCCGGGGGGGAGGGATTACGAGCAGTACTTC	CASSPPGGRDYEQYF	.	TRBV5-1	15	TRBD2	TRBJ2-7
TGTGCCTCAAACAATGGGAACACTGAAGCTTTCTTT	CASNNGNTEAFF	.	TRBV6-6	12	.	TRBJ1-1
TGCGCCAGCAGCCCAGACAATGATGGCTACACCTTC	CASSPDNDGYTF	medium-sized	TRBV5-1	12	.	TRBJ1-2
TGTGCCAGCAGGGCAGGGATCGGCACTGAAGCTTTCTTT	CASRAGIGTEAFF	.	TRBV6-5	13	.	TRBJ1-1
TGTGCCAGCTCCCCCCGTCAGGGGGGTTTCAATCAGCCCCAGCATTTT	CASSPRQGGFNQPQHF	few	TRBV18	16	TRBD1	TRBJ1-5
TGCAGTGCCGGGACAGGGGCAGAACAGCCCCAGCATTTT	CSAGTGAEQPQHF	.	TRBV29-1	13	TRBD1	TRBJ1-5
TGTGCCAGCAGTTTAATGGGCACGGCCCATCAGCCCCAGCATTTT	CASSLMGTAHQPQHF	.	TRBV27	15	.	TRBJ1-5
TGTGCCAGCAGCCCTAGCCGGTATACGCAGTATTTT	CASSPSRYTQYF	.	TRBV7-2	12	.	TRBJ2-3
TGTGCCAGCAGCCCCTCGGGGGACTTCTACGAGCAGTACTTC	CASSPSGDFYEQYF	.	TRBV7-9	14	.	TRBJ2-7
TGTGCCAGCAGTAGGACAGGGTATGGCTACACCTTC	CASSRTGYGYTF	few	TRBV27	12	TRBD1	TRBJ1-2
TGTGCCAGCAGTGACCCAGGGGACCGTGAAGCTTTCTTT	CASSDPGDREAFF	.	TRBV2	13	.	TRBJ1-1
TGTGCCAGCAGCCCTACCGTCTACTATGGCTACACCTTC	CASSPTVYYGYTF	.	TRBV12-3/TRBV12-4	13	.	TRBJ1-2
TGTGCCAGCAGCTTAGAAAGGGGGAAAGCTTTCTTT	CASSLERGKAFF	.	TRBV7-2	12	.	TRBJ1-1
TGTGCCAGCAGCGCCAGGGAGGTTTTATCGGGTGGTTCACCCCTCCACTTT	CASSAREVLSGGSPLHF	.	TRBV11-3	17	.	TRBJ1-6
TGTGCCAGCAGCCAAAGGGAGACTAGCGTGACAGATACGCAGTATTTT	CASSQRETSVTDTQYF	.	TRBV3-1/TRBV3-2	16	TRBD2	TRBJ2-3
TGTGCCAGCATCGGACATAACACAGATACGCAGTATTTT	CASIGHNTDTQYF	.	TRBV5-8	13	.	TRBJ2-3
TGTGCCAGCAGCTTGACAGGGGACACTGAAGCTTTCTTT	CASSLTGDTEAFF	once	TRBV7-2	13	TRBD1	TRBJ1-1
TGTGCCAGCGAAGACAAGCGCGGGTCCTACGAGCAGTACTTC	CASEDKRGSYEQYF	few	TRBV5-4	14	.	TRBJ2-7
TGTGCCAGCAGTGTACTAGCGGGGGGAACCGGGGAGCTGTTTTTT	CASSVLAGGTGELFF	.	TRBV2	15	TRBD2	TRBJ2-2
TGTGCCAGTAGTCCAGGGCCCTACAATGAGCAGTTCTTC	CASSPGPYNEQFF	.	TRBV19	13	.	TRBJ2-1
TGTGCCAGCAGCGTAGTCGGGGCCGGGAGCTCTGGAAACACCATATATTTT	CASSVVGAGSSGNTIYF	.	TRBV9	17	.	TRBJ1-3
TGTGCCATCAGTCCACAGGGTGCTAACTATGGCTACACCTTC	CAISPQGANYGYTF	many	TRBV10-3	14	.	TRBJ1-2
TGTGCAACCTCGATGAGGTCTGGGAGGACTGAAGCTTTCTTT	CATSMRSGRTEAFF	.	TRBV12-5	14	.	TRBJ1-1
TGTGCCAGCACCCGGACAGCCTTTGGCTACACCTTC	CASTRTAFGYTF	.	TRBV12-3/TRBV12-4	12	.	TRBJ1-2
TGTGCCAGCAGTGAAGGGTTGGGGGGACCAACTAATGAAAAACTGTTTTTT	CASSEGLGGPTNEKLFF	.	TRBV6-1	17	.	TRBJ1-4
TGTGCCAGCAGCATTTCGGGGGTCGGTAAAGAGACCCAGTACTTC	CASSISGVGKETQYF	.	TRBV7-2	15	.	TRBJ2-5
TGTGCCAGCAGCTCCATAAACACCATATATTTT	CASSSINTIYF	.	TRBV5-6	11	.	TRBJ1-3